Listed below are T cell receptor beta chains from one sample, sequenced in a study of blood T cell dynamics during melanoma immunotherapy. Measured with immunoSEQ multiplex PCR; TCRdb has only the in-frame clones, and not every one. The table has over 9,500 clones, roughly 90% seen once. The source material was blood, sampled from a patient treated with checkpoint blockade. The receptors shown here come from a human donor with melanoma. Both conserved end residues are part of each CDR3. The D gene is left open where the match is weak. Clone size, where shown, is once, few, many, or a class for clones that have expanded.

15	TRBV6-6	TRBJ2-2	TRBD2	NA	TGTGCCAGCAGTCCCGGGGGGAGTGGCACCGGGGAGCTGTTTTTT	CASSPGGSGTGELFF
16	TRBV5-5	TRBJ2-5	TRBD2	NA	TGTGCCAGCAGCTTGGGGCTCGAACGGGGGGAAGAGACCCAGTACTTC	CASSLGLERGEETQYF
14	TRBV27	TRBJ1-5	TRBD1	NA	TGTGCCAGCAGTGGACGGGACAGCTATCAGCCCCAGCATTTT	CASSGRDSYQPQHF
12	TRBV5-8	TRBJ2-1	NA	NA	TGTGCCAGGGGGGCTCCGAACAATGAGCAGTTCTTC	CARGAPNNEQFF
13	TRBV7-3	TRBJ2-1	NA	NA	TGTGCCAGCAGCCGAACCCCTGGGATTGAGCAGTTCTTC	CASSRTPGIEQFF
11	TRBV6-1	TRBJ1-1	NA	NA	TGTGCCAGCAGTTACGGGCAGTCAGCTTTCTTT	CASSYGQSAFF
15	TRBV5-5	TRBJ2-7	NA	NA	TGTGCCAGCAGCCTGGGGGCAGGGGGGTTTGACGAGCAGTACTTC	CASSLGAGGFDEQYF
18	TRBV7-9	TRBJ1-5	TRBD1	NA	TGTGCCAGCAGCTTAGGTCAGGGGGGCGGGTTGGGCAATCAGCCCCAGCATTTT	CASSLGQGGGLGNQPQHF
15	TRBV9	TRBJ1-1	NA	few	TGTGCCAGCAGCGTAGCTGGTCCCGGGGACACTGAAGCTTTCTTT	CASSVAGPGDTEAFF
15	TRBV7-2	TRBJ2-1	NA	NA	TGTGCCAGCAGCCCGATAGCGGCTAGGTTGGGTGAGCAGTTCTTC	CASSPIAARLGEQFF
15	TRBV9	TRBJ1-5	NA	NA	TGTGCCAGCAGCGAGGGGACGGGAAGGAATCAGCCCCAGCATTTT	CASSEGTGRNQPQHF
13	TRBV27	TRBJ1-1	NA	NA	TGTGCCAGCAGTTTATCGGCGGGCACTGAAGCTTTCTTT	CASSLSAGTEAFF
13	TRBV14	TRBJ1-1	NA	once	TGTGCCAGCAGCCAAGGGGGGTACACTGAAGCTTTCTTT	CASSQGGYTEAFF
14	TRBV7-9	TRBJ2-7	NA	NA	TGTGCCAGCAGCTTAGAGCCGGGGGCCTACGAGCAGTACTTC	CASSLEPGAYEQYF
17	TRBV6-1	TRBJ2-1	NA	NA	TGTGCCAGCAGTGAAAGGTGGGTCAGGGCCCCCCACAATGAGCAGTTCTTC	CASSERWVRAPHNEQFF
15	TRBV6-5	TRBJ1-5	TRBD1	NA	TGTGCCAGCAGCCAAAGTTACAGGGGGGGTCAGCCCCAGCATTTT	CASSQSYRGGQPQHF
13	TRBV30	TRBJ2-5	NA	NA	TGTGCCCGAACAGGGAGGACCCAAGAGACCCAGTACTTC	CARTGRTQETQYF
13	TRBV10-3	TRBJ1-3	TRBD1	NA	TGTGCCATCAGCCCCGGACAGGGAGGCACCATATATTTT	CAISPGQGGTIYF
15	TRBV28	TRBJ1-4	NA	NA	TGTGCCAGCAGCGCCCCGGGAGTGCGGGTGGGAAAACTGTTTTTT	CASSAPGVRVGKLFF
14	TRBV12-5	TRBJ2-3	NA	NA	TGTGCTAGTGGTTTGGGGGCCCTCATGGATACGCAGTATTTT	CASGLGALMDTQYF
12	TRBV9	TRBJ2-1	NA	NA	TGTGCCAGCAGCGTAGAACGAACTGAGCAGTTCTTC	CASSVERTEQFF
13	TRBV7-2	TRBJ1-3	NA	NA	TGTGCCAGCCGCGGGGTAGCTGGAAACACCATATATTTT	CASRGVAGNTIYF
11	TRBV6-1	TRBJ1-2	NA	NA	TGTGCCAGCAGTGAAACGGGGGTTGATACCTTC	CASSETGVDTF
14	TRBV7-7	TRBJ2-1	NA	NA	TGTGCTAGCAGCTTAGCGATAGGCGCTAATGAGCAGTTCTTC	CASSLAIGANEQFF
14	TRBV6-6	TRBJ2-2	NA	NA	TGTGCCAGCAGTTACTTCGAGGGGCCCGGGGAGCTGTTTTTT	CASSYFEGPGELFF
12	TRBV7-6	TRBJ2-1	NA	once	TGTGCCAGCAGCTTAGGCAGGGTCGAGCAGTTCTTC	CASSLGRVEQFF
14	TRBV5-8	TRBJ1-2	TRBD1	NA	TGTGCCAGCAGCCCGAGACAGGGTCCCTATGGCTACACCTTC	CASSPRQGPYGYTF
17	TRBV28	TRBJ2-1	TRBD2	NA	TGTGCCAGCAGTTTATCGGTAGGGAGGGGATCCTACAATGAGCAGTTCTTC	CASSLSVGRGSYNEQFF
17	TRBV18	TRBJ1-3	TRBD1	NA	TGTGCCAGCTCACAACGGGACAGGGGGAGCTCTGGAAACACCATATATTTT	CASSQRDRGSSGNTIYF
16	TRBV6-1	TRBJ2-5	NA	NA	TGTGCCAGCAGTGCCCCGGCGCAGGCCCTGGAGGAGACCCAGTACTTC	CASSAPAQALEETQYF
15	TRBV6-1	TRBJ1-4	NA	few	TGTGCCAGCAGTGAAGAGGCAGGCGGCAATGAAAAACTGTTTTTT	CASSEEAGGNEKLFF
15	TRBV11-1	TRBJ2-7	NA	NA	TGTGCCAGCAGCTTATCCGGGCCTAGCTCCTACGAGCAGTACTTC	CASSLSGPSSYEQYF
14	TRBV5-1	TRBJ2-7	TRBD1	NA	TGCGCCAGCAGCCCCCGACAGGGGAGCGACGAGCAGTACTTC	CASSPRQGSDEQYF
15	TRBV7-9	TRBJ2-5	TRBD1	NA	TGTGCCAGCAGCCCCAAAGACAGGGACCGAGAGACCCAGTACTTC	CASSPKDRDRETQYF
15	TRBV28	TRBJ2-7	NA	once	TGTGCCAGCAGCCCCTGGGCCTCCAGCTCCTACGAGCAGTACTTC	CASSPWASSSYEQYF
18	TRBV14	TRBJ2-7	NA	NA	TGTGCCAGCAGCCAAGTGTCTCGGAGGTCCCGGGGAGCCTACGAGCAGTACTTC	CASSQVSRRSRGAYEQYF
14	TRBV5-4	TRBJ2-3	NA	NA	TGTGCCAGCAGCTTGGTCGGACTGGTAGATACGCAGTATTTT	CASSLVGLVDTQYF
14	TRBV30	TRBJ2-7	NA	NA	TGTGCCTGGAGTTATTTAGCCCGCGCCTACGAGCAGTACTTC	CAWSYLARAYEQYF
14	TRBV27	TRBJ1-1	NA	NA	TGTGCCAGCAGCCGCGCCCCCCGGGACACTGAAGCTTTCTTT	CASSRAPRDTEAFF
13	TRBV28	TRBJ2-1	TRBD1	NA	TGTGCCAGCACGGGACAGGGGCGCCCGCAGCAGTTCTTC	CASTGQGRPQQFF
15	TRBV27	TRBJ2-7	TRBD2	NA	TGTGCCAGCAGTTCCCCGGGACTAGCAGGCTACGAGCAGTACTTC	CASSSPGLAGYEQYF
16	TRBV10-3	TRBJ2-7	TRBD2	NA	TGTGCCATCAGTGAGTCGACTAGCAGAAGCTCCTACGAGCAGTACTTC	CAISESTSRSSYEQYF
13	TRBV19	TRBJ1-5	NA	NA	TGTGCCAGTAGTACCGACAGACATCAGCCCCAGCATTTT	CASSTDRHQPQHF
13	TRBV11-3	TRBJ2-3	NA	NA	TGTGCCAGCAGCTCCAGGGATTGGGATACGCAGTATTTT	CASSSRDWDTQYF
15	TRBV27	TRBJ2-5	NA	NA	TGTGCCAGCAGTTTTCTCCCCGGGGACATAGAGACCCAGTACTTC	CASSFLPGDIETQYF
13	TRBV2	TRBJ2-7	NA	NA	TGTGCCAGCAGTGAATTGCCCAGGTCTGGGCAGTACTTC	CASSELPRSGQYF
13	TRBV6-6	TRBJ2-1	NA	NA	TGTGCCAGCAGTGGTCGGGGAGTCATTGAGCAGTTCTTC	CASSGRGVIEQFF
14	TRBV9	TRBJ2-7	NA	NA	TGTGCCAGCAGCGGGGGACCTACTACCTACGAGCAGTACTTC	CASSGGPTTYEQYF
11	TRBV28	TRBJ1-1	NA	NA	TGTGTGGGGTGGGCCCTCACTGAAGCTTTCTTT	CVGWALTEAFF
15	TRBV7-9	TRBJ1-1	TRBD1	NA	TGTGCCAGCAGCTTAGGGGACAGGGGTGGGACTGAAGCTTTCTTT	CASSLGDRGGTEAFF
15	TRBV5-4	TRBJ2-5	TRBD2	NA	TGTGCCAGCAGCAGGTTAGCGGGAGTGAGAGAGACCCAGTACTTC	CASSRLAGVRETQYF
13	TRBV7-8	TRBJ2-7	NA	NA	TGTGCCAGCAGACCACGCTGGGGCGAAGAGCAGTACTTC	CASRPRWGEEQYF
14	TRBV9	TRBJ2-7	TRBD2	NA	TGTGCCAGCAGTGGGGGGGGACCCGACTACGAGCAGTACTTC	CASSGGGPDYEQYF